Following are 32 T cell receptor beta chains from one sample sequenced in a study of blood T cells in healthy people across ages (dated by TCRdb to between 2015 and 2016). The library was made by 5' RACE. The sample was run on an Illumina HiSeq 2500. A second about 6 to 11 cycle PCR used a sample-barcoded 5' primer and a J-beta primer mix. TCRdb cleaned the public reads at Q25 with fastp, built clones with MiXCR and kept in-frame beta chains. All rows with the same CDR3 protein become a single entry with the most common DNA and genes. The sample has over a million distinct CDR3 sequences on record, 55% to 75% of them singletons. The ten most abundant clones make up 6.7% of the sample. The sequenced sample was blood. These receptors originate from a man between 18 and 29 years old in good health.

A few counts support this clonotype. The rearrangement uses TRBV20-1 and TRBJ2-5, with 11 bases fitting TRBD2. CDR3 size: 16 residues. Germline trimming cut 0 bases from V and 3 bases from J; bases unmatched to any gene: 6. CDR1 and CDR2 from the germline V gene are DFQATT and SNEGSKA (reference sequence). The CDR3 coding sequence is TGCAGTGCTAGAGATGAGCTGGGACTAGCGGAAGAGACCCAGTACTTC. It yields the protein CSARDELGLAEETQYF.

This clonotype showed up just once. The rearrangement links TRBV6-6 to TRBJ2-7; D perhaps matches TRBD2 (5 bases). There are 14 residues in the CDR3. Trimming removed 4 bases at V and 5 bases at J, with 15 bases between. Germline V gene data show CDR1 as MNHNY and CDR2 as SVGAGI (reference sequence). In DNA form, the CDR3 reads TGTGCCAGCAGTTCAGCGGCCCTTAGGGACGAGCAGTACTTC. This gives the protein CASSSAALRDEQYF.

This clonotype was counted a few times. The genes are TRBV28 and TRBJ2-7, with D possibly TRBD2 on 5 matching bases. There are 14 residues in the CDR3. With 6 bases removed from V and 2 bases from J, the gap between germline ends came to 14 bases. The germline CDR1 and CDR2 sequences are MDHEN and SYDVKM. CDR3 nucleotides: TGTGCCAGCAGCCTAATTGGGAGTACCTACGAGCAGTACTTC. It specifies CASSLIGSTYEQYF.

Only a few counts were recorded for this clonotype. In DNA, the CDR3 is TGTGCCAGCAGCCAAGTCGGGACAGGGCCTTACGAGCAGTACTTC. This translates into CASSQVGTGPYEQYF. The V call is TRBV4-2, the J call TRBJ2-7, with 9 bases fitting TRBD1. Trimming at V came to 1 base and at J to 4 bases, leaving 5 bases not matched to a gene. The germline V gene encodes CDR1 LGHNA and CDR2 YNFKEQ. CDR3 length: 15 residues.

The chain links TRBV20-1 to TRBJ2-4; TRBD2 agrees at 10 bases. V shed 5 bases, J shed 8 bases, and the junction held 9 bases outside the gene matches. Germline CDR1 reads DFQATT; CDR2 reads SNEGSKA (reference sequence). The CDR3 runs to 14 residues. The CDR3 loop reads CSAGPSGRTDIQYF. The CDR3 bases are TGCAGTGCTGGACCTAGCGGGAGAACAGACATTCAGTACTTC.

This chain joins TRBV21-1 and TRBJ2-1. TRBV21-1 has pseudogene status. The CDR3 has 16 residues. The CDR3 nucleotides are TGTGCCAGCAGCAAACCGAGACCTATGTCCTACAATGAGCAGTTCTTC. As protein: CASSKPRPMSYNEQFF.

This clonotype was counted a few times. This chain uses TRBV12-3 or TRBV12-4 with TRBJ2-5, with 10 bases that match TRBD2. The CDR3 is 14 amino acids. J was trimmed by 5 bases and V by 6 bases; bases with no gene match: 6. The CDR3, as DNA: TGTGCCAGCAGGGCTAGCGGGAGAACGGAGACCCAGTACTTC. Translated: CASRASGRTETQYF.

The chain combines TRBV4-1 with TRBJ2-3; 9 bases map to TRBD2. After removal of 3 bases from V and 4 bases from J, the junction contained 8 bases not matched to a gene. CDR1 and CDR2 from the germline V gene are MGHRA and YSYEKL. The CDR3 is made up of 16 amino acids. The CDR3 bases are TGCGCCAGCAGCCAGCCTAGCGGGATCCAAGCAGATACGCAGTATTTT. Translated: CASSQPSGIQADTQYF.

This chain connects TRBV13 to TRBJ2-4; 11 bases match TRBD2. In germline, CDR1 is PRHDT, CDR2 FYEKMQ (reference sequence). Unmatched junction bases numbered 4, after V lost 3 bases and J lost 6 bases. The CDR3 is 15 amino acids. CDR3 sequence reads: CASSFSGRAGNIQYF. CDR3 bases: TGTGCCAGCAGCTTTAGCGGGAGGGCCGGAAACATTCAGTACTTC.

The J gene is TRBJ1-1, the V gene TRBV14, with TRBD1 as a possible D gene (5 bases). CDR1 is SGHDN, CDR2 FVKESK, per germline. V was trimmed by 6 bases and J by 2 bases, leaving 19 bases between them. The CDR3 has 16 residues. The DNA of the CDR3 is TGTGCCAGCAGTTCGGTTTACGGGGCACTAAACACTGAAGCTTTCTTT. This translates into CASSSVYGALNTEAFF.

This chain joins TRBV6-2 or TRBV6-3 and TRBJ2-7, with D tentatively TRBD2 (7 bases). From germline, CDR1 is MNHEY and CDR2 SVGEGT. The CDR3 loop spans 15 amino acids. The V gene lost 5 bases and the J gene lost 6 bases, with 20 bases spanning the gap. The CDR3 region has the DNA TGTGCCAGCAGTGCTCTGGGGGCGACGGGGGGCGAGCAGTACTTC. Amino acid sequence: CASSALGATGGEQYF.

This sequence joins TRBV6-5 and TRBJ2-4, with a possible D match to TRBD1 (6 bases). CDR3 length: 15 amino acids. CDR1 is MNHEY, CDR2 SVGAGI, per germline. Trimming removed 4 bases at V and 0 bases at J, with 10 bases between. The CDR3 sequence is CASSWDTRAKNIQYF. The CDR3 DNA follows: TGTGCCAGCAGTTGGGACACACGAGCCAAAAACATTCAGTACTTC.

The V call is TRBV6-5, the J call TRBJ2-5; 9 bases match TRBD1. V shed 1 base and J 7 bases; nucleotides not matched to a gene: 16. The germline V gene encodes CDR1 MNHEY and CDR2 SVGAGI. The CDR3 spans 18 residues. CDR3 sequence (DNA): TGTGCCAGCAGTTACTACAGGGGGCAGGGGGAGCTTAAGGGGACCCAGTACTTC. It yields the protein CASSYYRGQGELKGTQYF.

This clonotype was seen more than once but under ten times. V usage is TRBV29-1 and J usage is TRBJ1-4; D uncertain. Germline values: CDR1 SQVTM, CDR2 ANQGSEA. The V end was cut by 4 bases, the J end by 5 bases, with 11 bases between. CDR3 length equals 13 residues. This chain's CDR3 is CSVVDTRNEKLFF. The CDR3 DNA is TGCAGCGTTGTAGACACCCGAAATGAAAAACTGTTTTTT.

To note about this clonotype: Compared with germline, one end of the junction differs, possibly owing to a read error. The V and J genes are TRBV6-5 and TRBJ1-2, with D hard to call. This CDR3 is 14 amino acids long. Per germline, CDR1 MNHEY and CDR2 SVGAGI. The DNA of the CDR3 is TGTACCAGCTGCTTGGGTGCTAGCACCTATGGCTACACCTTC. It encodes CTSCLGASTYGYTF.

The chain's CDR3 is CASSSLAGKASYEQYF. CDR3 sequence (DNA): TGTGCCAGCAGTTCTCTAGCGGGAAAAGCCTCCTACGAGCAGTACTTC. V usage is TRBV6-5 and J usage is TRBJ2-7; 9 bases agree with TRBD2. J gave up 0 bases and V 4 bases, and 7 bases lay outside the gene matches. CDR1 and CDR2 from the germline V gene are MNHEY and SVGAGI. This CDR3 comprises 16 residues.

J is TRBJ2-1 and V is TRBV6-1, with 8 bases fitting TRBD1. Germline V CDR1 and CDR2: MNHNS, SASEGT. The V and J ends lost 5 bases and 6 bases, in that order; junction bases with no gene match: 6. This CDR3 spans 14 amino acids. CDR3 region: CASSRQGAPNEQFF. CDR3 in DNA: TGTGCCAGCAGTCGTCAGGGGGCCCCCAATGAGCAGTTCTTC.

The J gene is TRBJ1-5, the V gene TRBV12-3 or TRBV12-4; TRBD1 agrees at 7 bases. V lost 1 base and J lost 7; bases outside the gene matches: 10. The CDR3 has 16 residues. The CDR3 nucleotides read TGTGCCAGCAGTTTAGAGAACAAACAGGGGAAGCAGCCCCAGCATTTT. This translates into CASSLENKQGKQPQHF.

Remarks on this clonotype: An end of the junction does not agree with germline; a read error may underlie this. CDR3 DNA: TGCGGCAGCAGCTTGGCCGGACTTACCTACGAGCAGTACTTC. Translating gives CGSSLAGLTYEQYF. The V call is TRBV5-1, the J call TRBJ2-7, with a tentative D call TRBD2 (5 bases). The germline V gene encodes CDR1 SGHRS and CDR2 YFSETQ. The CDR3 consists of 14 residues.

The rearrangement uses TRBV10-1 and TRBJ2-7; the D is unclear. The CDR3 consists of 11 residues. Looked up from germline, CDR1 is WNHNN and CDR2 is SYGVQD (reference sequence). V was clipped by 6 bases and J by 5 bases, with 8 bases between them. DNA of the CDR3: TGCGCCAGCAGCGTCGATCACGAGCAGTACTTC. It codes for CASSVDHEQYF.

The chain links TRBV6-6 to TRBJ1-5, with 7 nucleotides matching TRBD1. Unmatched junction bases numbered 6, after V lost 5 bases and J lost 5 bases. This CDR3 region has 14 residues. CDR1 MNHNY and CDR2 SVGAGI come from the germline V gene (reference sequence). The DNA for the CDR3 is TGTGCCAGCAGTCCCGACAGGGAGGATCAGCCCCAGCATTTT. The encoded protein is CASSPDREDQPQHF.

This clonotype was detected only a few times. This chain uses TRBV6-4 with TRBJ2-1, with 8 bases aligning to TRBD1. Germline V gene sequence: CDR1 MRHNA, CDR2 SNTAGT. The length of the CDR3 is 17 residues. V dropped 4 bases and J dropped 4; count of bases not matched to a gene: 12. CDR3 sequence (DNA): TGTGCCAGCAGTGCTCGGACAGGGTTTGGCGGGTACAATGAGCAGTTCTTC. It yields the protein CASSARTGFGGYNEQFF.

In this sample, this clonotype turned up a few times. Here the CDR3 reads CATSNWQGDSYNEQFF. The CDR3 nucleotides read TGTGCCACCAGTAATTGGCAGGGGGATTCCTACAATGAGCAGTTCTTC. The V and J genes are TRBV15 and TRBJ2-1; 7 positions agree with TRBD1. The CDR3 covers 16 residues. Germline V CDR1 and CDR2: LNHNV, YYDKDF (reference sequence). J gave up 1 base and V 6 bases, and 9 bases lay outside the gene matches. Together with reference TRBV15 and TRBJ2-1, the CDR3 gives the full variable domain: DAMVIQNPRYQVTQFGKPVTLSCSQTLNHNVMYWYQQKSSQAPKLLFHYYDKDFNNEADTPDNFQSRRPNTSFCFLDIRSPGLGDTAMYLCATSNWQGDSYNEQFFGPGTRLTVL.

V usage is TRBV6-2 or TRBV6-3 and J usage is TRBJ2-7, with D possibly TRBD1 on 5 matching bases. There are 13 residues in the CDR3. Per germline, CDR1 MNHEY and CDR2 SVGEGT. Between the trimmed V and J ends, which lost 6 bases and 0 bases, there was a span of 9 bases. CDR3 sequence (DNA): TGTGCCAGCAGCCCAGGGTACTCCTACGAGCAGTACTTC. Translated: CASSPGYSYEQYF.

Written as DNA, the CDR3 is TGCGCCAGCAGCCAAGTGCATAGCACAGATACGCAGTATTTT. Amino acids: CASSQVHSTDTQYF. The chain carries TRBV4-3 and TRBJ2-3, with D unclear. Trimming pared 1 base from V and 0 bases from J, leaving 5 bases between. Germline-derived CDR1 and CDR2 are LGHNA and YSLEER. This CDR3 region has 14 residues.

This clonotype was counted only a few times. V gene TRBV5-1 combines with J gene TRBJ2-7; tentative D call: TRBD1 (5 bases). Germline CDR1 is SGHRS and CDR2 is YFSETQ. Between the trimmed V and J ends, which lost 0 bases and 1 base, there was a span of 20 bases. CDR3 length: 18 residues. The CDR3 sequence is CASSLGTDRGLSSYEQYF. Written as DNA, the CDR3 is TGCGCCAGCAGCTTGGGGACCGACAGAGGTCTTTCGTCCTACGAGCAGTACTTC.

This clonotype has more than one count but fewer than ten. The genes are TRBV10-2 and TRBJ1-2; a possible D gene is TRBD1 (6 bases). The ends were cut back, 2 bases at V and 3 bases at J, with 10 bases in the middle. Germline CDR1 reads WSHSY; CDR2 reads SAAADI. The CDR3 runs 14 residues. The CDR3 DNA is TGCGCCAGCAGTGAGGGGACAAGTCACTATGGCTACACCTTC. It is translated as CASSEGTSHYGYTF.

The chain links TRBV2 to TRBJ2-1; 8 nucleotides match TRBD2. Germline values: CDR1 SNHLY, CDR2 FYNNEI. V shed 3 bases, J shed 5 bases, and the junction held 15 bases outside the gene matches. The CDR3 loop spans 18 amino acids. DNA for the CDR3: TGTGCCAGCAGTGAGGGGGTACCGGGACTAGTTATCCACAATGAGCAGTTCTTC. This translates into CASSEGVPGLVIHNEQFF.

CDR3 residues: CASSKLADEQYF. The CDR3 DNA sequence: TGTGCCAGCAGTAAACTAGCGGACGAGCAGTACTTC. The chain couples TRBV6-5 to TRBJ2-5, with 8 positions matching TRBD2. The end of the DNA aligns better with TRBJ2-7, so the J call may be wrong. CDR1 is MNHEY and CDR2 is SVGAGI in the germline V gene. This CDR3 region has 12 residues.

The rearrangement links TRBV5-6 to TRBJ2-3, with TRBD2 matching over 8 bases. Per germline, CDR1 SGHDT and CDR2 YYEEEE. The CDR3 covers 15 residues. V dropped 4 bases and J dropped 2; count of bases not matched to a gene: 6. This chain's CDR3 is CASSPGLVLTDTQYF. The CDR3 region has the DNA TGTGCCAGCAGCCCGGGACTAGTACTCACAGATACGCAGTATTTT.

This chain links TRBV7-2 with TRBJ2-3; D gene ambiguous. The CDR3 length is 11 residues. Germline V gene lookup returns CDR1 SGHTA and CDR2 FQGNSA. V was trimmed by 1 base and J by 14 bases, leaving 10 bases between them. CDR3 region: CASSLGATRYF. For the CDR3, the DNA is TGTGCCAGCAGCTTAGGGGCAACTCGGTATTTT.

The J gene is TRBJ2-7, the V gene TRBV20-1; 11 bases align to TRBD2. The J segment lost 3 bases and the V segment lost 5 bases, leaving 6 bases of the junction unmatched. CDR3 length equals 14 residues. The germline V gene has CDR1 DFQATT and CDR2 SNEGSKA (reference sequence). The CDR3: CSAPMLAGGYEQYF. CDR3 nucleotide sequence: TGCAGTGCTCCCATGCTAGCGGGGGGCTACGAGCAGTACTTC.